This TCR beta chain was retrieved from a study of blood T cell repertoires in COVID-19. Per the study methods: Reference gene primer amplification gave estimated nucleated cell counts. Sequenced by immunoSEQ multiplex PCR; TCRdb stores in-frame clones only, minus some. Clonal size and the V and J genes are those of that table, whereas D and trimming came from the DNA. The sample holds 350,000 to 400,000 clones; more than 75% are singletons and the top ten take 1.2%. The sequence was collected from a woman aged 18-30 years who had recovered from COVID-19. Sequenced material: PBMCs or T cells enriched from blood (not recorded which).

CDR3 sequence reads: CASSSGQGYGYTF. The CDR3 DNA reads as TGTGCCAGCAGCTCGGGACAGGGTTATGGCTACACCTTC. The genes are TRBV7-9 and TRBJ1-2; TRBD1 matches at 9 bases. The J segment lost 5 bases and the V segment lost 4 bases, leaving 2 bases of the junction unmatched. Germline CDR1 reads SEHNR; CDR2 reads FQNEAQ (reference sequence). The CDR3 contains 13 residues.